This T cell receptor (beta chain) was captured by sequencing in a study of T cell responses to AZD1222 COVID-19 vaccine. Study background: Analyses pooled second doses at about 4 or about 12 weeks. The study, taken as a whole, reports: It should be noted that donors were predominantly white British and more often female, and clonal diversity was possibly underestimated. Repertoires were sampled only after the peak T cell response. Vaccine-related CD4 TCRs covered spike, predominating at 160-218 and 743-854.

Assay used: immunoSEQ multiplex PCR; TCRdb lists only in-frame clones, some missing. The table includes about 110,000 clones, roughly 84% detected once. A remark on this clone: What it recognizes is unknown.

J was trimmed by 5 bases and V by 1 base; bases with no gene match: 10. The CDR3 loop spans 17 amino acids. Germline lookup yields CDR1 KGHDR and CDR2 SFDVKD. Here the sequenced sample was peripheral blood, taken on day 0 of AZD1222 vaccination. V is TRBV24-1 and J is TRBJ2-3; TRBD1 agrees at 8 bases. The sequence was collected from an adult in good health. The CDR3: CATSDFKGRGRKDTQYF. CDR3 DNA sequence: TGTGCCACCAGTGATTTCAAGGGCAGGGGGCGTAAAGATACGCAGTATTTT.